This T cell receptor beta chain is drawn from a study of T-cell reconstitution after alpha-beta-depleted transplantation in children. A library of TCRbeta sequences, prepared with unique molecular identifiers, was generated. One entry per CDR3 protein, called by TCRdb with MiXCR from the PCR reads. The sample shows some 390,000 distinct CDR3 sequences, just over 20% of them seen only once. This CDR3 spans 16 amino acids. V gave up 3 bases and J gave up 7 bases, with 19 bases separating them. The chain recombines TRBV12-3 or TRBV12-4 with TRBJ2-1, with a possible D match to TRBD2 (6 bases). This material consisted of PBMCs from the stem cell graft donor, taken from the stem cell graft. The TCR originated in a human donor who donated a stem cell graft to a child with acute myeloid leukemia. The CDR3 spells CASSFWAGRRENEQFF. The CDR3 DNA reads TGTGCCAGCAGTTTCTGGGCGGGGAGACGAGAGAATGAGCAGTTCTTC.